The 2 T cell receptor beta chains below were found in one sample sequenced in a study of T cell clones after liver transplantation. Produced via immunoSEQ multiplex PCR; TCRdb's table is partial and in-frame only. Of 12,000 to 15,000 clones in the sample, about 90% were seen once. The sequenced sample was CD8+ T cells from blood, obtained before liver transplant. All receptors derive from a human donor who received a liver transplant.

This clone was observed a single time. This chain links TRBV7-9 with TRBJ2-7; D not resolved. In germline, CDR1 is SEHNR, CDR2 FQNEAQ (reference sequence). There are 13 residues in the CDR3. The ends were cut back, 1 base at V and 6 bases at J, with 10 bases in the middle. CDR3 bases: TGTGCCAGCAGCTTAGAGACCGGGTTCGAGCAGTACTTC. This translates into CASSLETGFEQYF.

The chain uses TRBV6-5 and TRBJ2-1, with D perhaps given as TRBD1 or TRBD2 (5 bases each). Germline loops: CDR1 MNHEY, CDR2 SVGAGI. This CDR3 contains 13 residues. Trimming left V 2 bases short and J 13 bases short, with 15 bases between. The CDR3 is CASSYGPGTAQFF. In nucleotides, the CDR3 is TGTGCCAGCAGTTACGGGCCCGGGACGGCCCAGTTCTTC.